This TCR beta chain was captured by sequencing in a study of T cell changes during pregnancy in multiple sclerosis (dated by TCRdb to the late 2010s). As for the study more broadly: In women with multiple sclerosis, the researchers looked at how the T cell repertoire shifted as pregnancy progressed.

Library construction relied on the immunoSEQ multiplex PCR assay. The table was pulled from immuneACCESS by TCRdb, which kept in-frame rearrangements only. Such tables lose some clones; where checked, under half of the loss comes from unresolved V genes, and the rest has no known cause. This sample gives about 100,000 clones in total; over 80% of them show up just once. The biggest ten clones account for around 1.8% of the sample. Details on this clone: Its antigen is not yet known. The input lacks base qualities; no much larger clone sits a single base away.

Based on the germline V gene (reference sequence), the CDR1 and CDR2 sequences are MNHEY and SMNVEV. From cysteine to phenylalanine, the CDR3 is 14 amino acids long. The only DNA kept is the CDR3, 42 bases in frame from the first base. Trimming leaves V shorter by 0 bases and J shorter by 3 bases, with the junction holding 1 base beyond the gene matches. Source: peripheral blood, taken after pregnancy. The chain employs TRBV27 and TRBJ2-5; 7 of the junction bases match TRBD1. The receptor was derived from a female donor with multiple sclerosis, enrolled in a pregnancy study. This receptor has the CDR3 CASSLSQGKETQYF. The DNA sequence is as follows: TGTGCCAGCAGTTTATCACAGGGGAAAGAGACCCAGTACTTC.